Presented here are 13 T cell receptor beta chains from one specimen sequenced in a study of PD-1 blockade in classical Hodgkin lymphoma (dated by TCRdb to between 2020 and 2021). This specimen's time point label, interpreted: cycle 4 day 1 (C4D1), after 5 to 7 weeks of nivolumab. All trial patients had relapsed after autologous stem cell transplantation, with cohorts A, B and C differing in prior brentuximab vedotin exposure. The method was the immunoSEQ multiplex PCR assay. This is the immuneACCESS table as TCRdb keeps it, with only in-frame sequences that have V and J called. A part of the clones is gone; compared with another copy, unresolved V genes explain less than half, and the rest is unexplained. The sample table holds roughly 86,000 clones, of which nearly 85% were seen once. 15% to 20% of the sample is held by the ten biggest clonotypes. This material consisted of peripheral blood mononuclear cells (PBMCs), taken before the fourth cycle of nivolumab. The receptor source for this set is a human donor with classical Hodgkin lymphoma.

This sequence joins TRBV5-1 and TRBJ2-5, with 8 bases aligning to TRBD1. Germline V CDR1 and CDR2: SGHRS, YFSETQ. The V gene end was trimmed by 4 bases and the J gene end by 4 bases; junction bases not matched to a gene: 6. The CDR3 totals 14 residues. This CDR3 reads CASSKGTGGETQYF. CDR3 nucleotide sequence: TGCGCCAGCAGCAAAGGGACAGGTGGAGAGACCCAGTACTTC. The entire variable domain, with the rest obtained from reference TRBV5-1 and TRBJ2-5, is as follows: KAGVTQTPRYLIKTRGQQVTLSCSPISGHRSVSWYQQTPGQGLQFLFEYFSETQRNKGNFPGRFSGRQFSNSRSEMNVSTLELGDSALYLCASSKGTGGETQYFGPGTRLLVL.

V usage is TRBV4-2 and J usage is TRBJ2-7, with D perhaps matching TRBD1 or TRBD2 (5 bases each). V lost 1 base and J lost 3, with 16 bases in between. The CDR3 runs to 16 residues. Germline V gives CDR1 LGHNA, CDR2 YNFKEQ. In DNA, the CDR3 is TGTGCCAGCAGCCAAGCCGCTCGTAGGGACCACTACGAGCAGTACTTC. It yields the protein CASSQAARRDHYEQYF.

The chain is built from TRBV9 and TRBJ2-7, with TRBD2 matching 10 bases. V lost 4 bases to trimming and J lost 10 bases; unmatched junction nucleotides: 14. Germline V CDR1 and CDR2: SGDLS, YYNGEE. This CDR3 is built from 15 residues. In nucleotides, the CDR3 is TGTGCCAGCAGCACTACCCTAGACTCTAGCGGGAGACAGTACTTC. Amino acids: CASSTTLDSSGRQYF.

The chain employs TRBV5-1 and TRBJ2-7; D call uncertain. CDR1 is SGHRS, CDR2 YFSETQ, per germline. V lost 4 bases and J 6 bases, leaving 35 bases between the germline ends. The CDR3 consists of 20 residues. CDR3 in DNA: TGCGCCAGCAGCCCAGAAAACCTTCCCGGTAACCCTTCCTGGGTGGGCGAGCAGTACTTC. Its translation is CASSPENLPGNPSWVGEQYF.

This sequence joins TRBV19 and TRBJ1-1; D remains ambiguous. Germline CDR1 and CDR2: LNHDA and SQIVND (reference sequence). V gave up 4 bases and J gave up 4 bases, with 25 bases separating them. The CDR3 consists of 18 residues. Here the CDR3 DNA reads TGTGCCAGTAGTACCCGATGGGAGCGCGAGGGTAAGAGCACTGAAGCTTTCTTT. Its protein is CASSTRWEREGKSTEAFF.

The chain employs TRBV25-1 and TRBJ1-6, with unresolved D. The CDR3 has 13 residues. Germline lookup yields CDR1 MGHDK and CDR2 SYGVNS. The ends were cut back, 10 bases at V and 7 bases at J, with 14 bases in the middle. CDR3 DNA: TGTGCCACCGGGGAACTGCCGAATTCACCCCTCCACTTT. Translation: CATGELPNSPLHF.

This clone was detected once. The chain recombines TRBV4-1 with TRBJ2-3; D remains unclear. CDR1 and CDR2 from the germline V gene are MGHRA and YSYEKL. The germline V and J ends were trimmed by 2 bases and 4 bases, with 4 bases remaining between them. This CDR3 spans 12 amino acids. CDR3 sequence (DNA): TGCGCCAGCAGCCAAATCGCAGATACGCAGTATTTT. Its translation: CASSQIADTQYF.

The gene calls are TRBV29-1 and TRBJ2-3, with TRBD1 matching over 8 bases. The germline V gene encodes CDR1 SQVTM and CDR2 ANQGSEA. V shed 1 base, J shed 9 bases, and the junction held 9 bases outside the gene matches. The length of the CDR3 is 14 residues. CDR3 sequence: CSVEVGTGDLTQYF. In DNA, the CDR3 is TGCAGCGTTGAAGTGGGGACAGGAGACTTAACGCAGTATTTT.

The V call is TRBV7-6, the J call TRBJ2-3; TRBD2 matches 9 bases. J lost 4 bases, V lost 5 bases, and 10 bases had no gene match. Germline CDR1 reads SGHVS; CDR2 reads FNYEAQ. The CDR3 contains 16 residues. The CDR3 region is CASSVLGGRAADTQYF. The CDR3 nucleotides are TGTGCCAGCAGCGTACTTGGCGGGAGGGCCGCAGATACGCAGTATTTT.

This chain links TRBV7-9 with TRBJ1-5; D is ambiguous. CDR1 SEHNR and CDR2 FQNEAQ come from the germline V gene (reference sequence). Trimming took off 6 bases at V and 2 bases at J, with 17 bases between the two ends. CDR3 length: 16 residues. The CDR3 DNA reads as TGTGCCAGCAGTGCCCCGAGCGATGTTGGCAATCAGCCCCAGCATTTT. Its translation: CASSAPSDVGNQPQHF.

The chain recombines TRBV6-5 with TRBJ2-2; D possibly corresponds to TRBD2 (5 bases). Germline V CDR1 and CDR2: MNHEY, SVGAGI. Trimming shortened V by 2 bases and J by 1 base, and 11 bases separated the two germline ends. This CDR3 is built from 16 residues. CDR3 residues: CASSYMGSQNTGELFF. In DNA form, the CDR3 reads TGTGCCAGCAGTTACATGGGGAGTCAGAACACCGGGGAGCTGTTTTTT.

The rearrangement links TRBV5-1 to TRBJ2-1; D call uncertain. Germline-derived CDR1 and CDR2 are SGHRS and YFSETQ. CDR3 length: 15 amino acids. V lost 0 bases, J lost 0 bases, and 7 bases lay in between. The chain's CDR3 is CASSLVRASYNEQFF. As DNA, the CDR3 is TGCGCCAGCAGCTTGGTTAGGGCCTCCTACAATGAGCAGTTCTTC.

The chain combines TRBV7-3 with TRBJ1-1; tentatively, D is TRBD1 (5 bases). In germline, CDR1 is SGHTA, CDR2 FQGTGA. CDR3 length equals 13 residues. V was clipped by 4 bases and J by 2 bases, with 8 bases between them. CDR3 sequence (DNA): TGTGCCAGCAGCTCCCAGGGAAACACTGAAGCTTTCTTT. This translates into CASSSQGNTEAFF.